The 10 T cell receptor beta chains reported below all come from one sample, sequenced in a study of regulatory T cells in long-lasting Graves disease. CDR3-region Arm-PCR and iRepertoire HTBI primers produced the TCR beta libraries. A single record per CDR3 protein comes from TCRdb applying MiXCR to the multiplex PCR reads. The data hold about 610,000 distinct CDR3 sequences, with 15% to 20% observed a single time. Time point: newly diagnosed GD, antithyroid drugs for less than 3 months. Isolated PBMC RNA provided the starting material for the TCR library. The data were also submitted as part of a second study, on T cells in Graves' hyperthyroidism and ophthalmopathy.

Specimen: peripheral blood mononuclear cells (PBMCs), collected at new diagnosis, from a patient treated with antithyroid drugs. The origin of the receptors is a man younger than 35 with Graves disease.

This clonotype turned up a few times. The chain recombines TRBV11-2 with TRBJ1-4; a weak D match, TRBD1 (6 bases). This CDR3 is built from 13 residues. V lost 6 bases and J lost 11, with 16 bases in between. Germline CDR1 reads SGHAT; CDR2 reads FQNNGV. The CDR3 sequence: CASRGTPGGKLFF. In nucleotides, the CDR3 is TGTGCCAGCAGAGGGACACCGGGAGGGAAACTGTTTTTT.

At least ten counts were recorded for this clonotype. The chain recombines TRBV27 with TRBJ1-1; unclear D gene. CDR1 and CDR2 from the germline V gene are MNHEY and SMNVEV (reference sequence). The ends were cut back, 7 bases at V and 4 bases at J, with 16 bases in the middle. The CDR3 has 14 amino acids. Written as DNA, the CDR3 is TGTGCCAGCATCAACCTACCCGGTACCACTGAAGCTTTCTTT. It specifies CASINLPGTTEAFF.

Only a few counts were recorded for this clonotype. The J gene is TRBJ1-6, the V gene TRBV6-4, with D maybe TRBD1 (5 bases). CDR1 MRHNA and CDR2 SNTAGT come from the germline V gene. This CDR3 contains 13 residues. The ends were cut back, 6 bases at V and 10 bases at J, with 13 bases in the middle. CDR3 DNA sequence: TGTGCCAGCAGCGAGACACAGGTCTCACCCCTCCACTTT. Amino acids: CASSETQVSPLHF.

This clonotype was seen a handful of times. The genes are TRBV6-1 and TRBJ1-2, with D tentatively TRBD1 (6 bases). This CDR3 region has 13 residues. Looked up from germline, CDR1 is MNHNS and CDR2 is SASEGT. V was clipped by 8 bases and J by 0 bases, with 10 bases between them. The CDR3: CASGDTSNYGYTF. For the CDR3, the DNA is TGTGCCAGCGGGGACACGTCTAACTATGGCTACACCTTC.

The V call is TRBV5-1, the J call TRBJ2-1; D unresolved. The V gene lost 4 bases and the J gene lost 9 bases, with 8 bases spanning the gap. CDR3 length equals 11 residues. CDR1 is SGHRS and CDR2 is YFSETQ in the germline V gene. DNA for the CDR3: TGCGCCAGCAGCCTGGAGACTGAGCAGTTCTTC. Amino acids: CASSLETEQFF.

This clonotype was picked up many times. This chain joins TRBV25-1 and TRBJ2-1, with 10 bases matching TRBD2. The trim removed 6 bases at V and 1 base at J, leaving 3 bases unmatched. The CDR3 has 15 residues. Per the germline V gene, CDR1 is MGHDK and CDR2 is SYGVNS. The CDR3: CASREREGSYNEQFF. In DNA form, the CDR3 reads TGTGCCAGCAGAGAGCGGGAGGGATCCTACAATGAGCAGTTCTTC.

V gene TRBV19 combines with J gene TRBJ2-1; 16 bases fit TRBD2. CDR1 is LNHDA, CDR2 SQIVND, per germline (reference sequence). The length of the CDR3 is 19 residues. V was clipped by 1 base and J by 5 bases; unmatched bases: 8. In nucleotides, the CDR3 is TGTGCCAGTAGTATAGGCCCGGGACTAGCGGGAGGGTACCACAATGAGCAGTTCTTC. Its protein is CASSIGPGLAGGYHNEQFF. Full variable domain (rest looked up from reference TRBV19 and TRBJ2-1): DGGITQSPKYLFRKEGQNVTLSCEQNLNHDAMYWYRQDPGQGLRLIYYSQIVNDFQKGDIAEGYSVSREKKESFPLTVTSAQKNPTAFYLCASSIGPGLAGGYHNEQFFGPGTRLTVL.

This clonotype was detected a few times. The chain links TRBV28 to TRBJ1-3, with TRBD1 as a possible D gene (5 bases). Germline CDR1 is MDHEN and CDR2 is SYDVKM. This CDR3 has 16 amino acids. The V gene lost 6 bases and the J gene lost 1 base, with 16 bases spanning the gap. This CDR3 reads CASRGLEGVSGNTIYF. The CDR3 DNA follows: TGTGCCAGCAGGGGACTAGAGGGTGTTTCTGGAAACACCATATATTTT.

This clonotype was seen only a few times. The J gene is TRBJ2-1, the V gene TRBV18; TRBD2 agrees at 7 bases. Trimming removed 1 base from V and 10 bases from J; junction bases left unmatched: 7. This CDR3 has 14 amino acids. Germline CDR1 reads KGHSH; CDR2 reads LQKENI. CDR3 sequence: CASSPLPTSPEQFF. The CDR3 coding sequence is TGTGCCAGCTCACCACTCCCGACTAGCCCCGAGCAGTTCTTC.

The chain is built from TRBV20-1 and TRBJ1-2; 7 nucleotides align to TRBD1. This CDR3 contains 12 residues. V shed 6 bases, J shed 6 bases, and the junction held 7 bases outside the gene matches. Germline V gene sequence: CDR1 DFQATT, CDR2 SNEGSKA (reference sequence). The CDR3 loop is CSATRGGDGYTF. In nucleotides, the CDR3 is TGCAGTGCGACCAGAGGGGGCGATGGCTACACCTTC.